The present T cell receptor beta chain was sequenced within a study of shared clonotypes between healthy human individuals. Study summary: A few men and a couple of women, aged 18 to 49, were donors.

Repertoires were generated with immunoSEQ multiplex PCR, while TCRdb's copy carries only in-frame clones and drops some. The repertoire holds around 530,000 clones, with around three quarters as singletons. The CDR3 spans 15 residues. The V and J ends lost 3 bases and 3 bases, in that order; junction bases with no gene match: 7. Per the germline V gene, CDR1 is KGHSH and CDR2 is LQKENI. Around 100 million PBMCs were counted before genomic DNA extraction. V and J are TRBV18 and TRBJ2-7; 8 nucleotides align to TRBD1. This receptor was identified in a woman aged 40 to 50 in good health. Some clones in this sample may be carry-over from other donors' samples. The source material was PBMCs. CDR3 protein: CASSPSGGRGYEQYF. The CDR3 DNA reads as TGTGCCAGCTCACCCTCAGGGGGCAGGGGCTACGAGCAGTACTTC.